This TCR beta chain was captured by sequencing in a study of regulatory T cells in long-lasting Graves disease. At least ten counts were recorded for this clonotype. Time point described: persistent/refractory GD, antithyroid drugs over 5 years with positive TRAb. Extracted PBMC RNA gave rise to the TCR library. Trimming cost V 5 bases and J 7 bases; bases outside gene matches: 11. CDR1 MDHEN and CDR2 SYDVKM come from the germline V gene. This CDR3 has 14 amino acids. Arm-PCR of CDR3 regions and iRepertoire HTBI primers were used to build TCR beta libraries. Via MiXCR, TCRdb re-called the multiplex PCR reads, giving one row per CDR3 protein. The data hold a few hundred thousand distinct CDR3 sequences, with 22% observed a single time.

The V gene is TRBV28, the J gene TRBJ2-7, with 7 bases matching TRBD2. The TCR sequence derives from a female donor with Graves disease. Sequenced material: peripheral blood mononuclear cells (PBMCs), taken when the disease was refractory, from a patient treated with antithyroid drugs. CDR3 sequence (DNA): TGTGCCAGCAGTCTAGCGGATCCCTCGCTGGAGCAGTACTTC. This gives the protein CASSLADPSLEQYF.